These T cell receptor beta chains were read from a single sample in a study of blood T cell repertoires in COVID-19. Sequencing used immunoSEQ multiplex PCR; TCRdb keeps in-frame clones, though not all of them. Of about 210,000 clones listed, 83% are singletons. The sample was peripheral blood. The receptors here all came from a woman between 50 and 59 years old with acute or convalescent COVID-19. Each CDR3 is given with its conserved first and last residue. D genes are given only for firm matches. Size values are once, few and many counts, or a class for expanded clones, and some rows have none.

j_call: TRBJ2-7; v_call: TRBV11-2; d_call: NA; clone_size: NA; cdr3_nt: TGTGCCAGCAGCTTACTAGGCCTACAAACCTACGAGCAGTACTTC; cdr3_aa: CASSLLGLQTYEQYF
j_call: TRBJ1-6; v_call: TRBV5-8; d_call: TRBD1; clone_size: NA; cdr3_nt: TGTGCCAGCAGCTTCGGCAGGGGGCTTTCACCCCTCCACTTT; cdr3_aa: CASSFGRGLSPLHF
j_call: TRBJ1-5; v_call: TRBV24-1; d_call: TRBD1; clone_size: NA; cdr3_nt: TGTGCCACCAGTGATAATGACAGGGTCGGTCAGCCCCAGCATTTT; cdr3_aa: CATSDNDRVGQPQHF
j_call: TRBJ2-5; v_call: TRBV28; d_call: TRBD2; clone_size: NA; cdr3_nt: TGTGCCAGCAGTACCTATAGGGGATTAGCGGGAGAATCGAGAGAGACCCAGTACTTC; cdr3_aa: CASSTYRGLAGESRETQYF
j_call: TRBJ2-2; v_call: TRBV28; d_call: NA; clone_size: NA; cdr3_nt: TGTGCCAGCAGATTATCCCAGGTTAACACCGGGGAGCTGTTTTTT; cdr3_aa: CASRLSQVNTGELFF
j_call: TRBJ2-3; v_call: TRBV5-1; d_call: NA; clone_size: NA; cdr3_nt: TGCGCCAGCAGCCGGGACTCTCCCACAGATACGCAGTATTTT; cdr3_aa: CASSRDSPTDTQYF
j_call: TRBJ2-2; v_call: TRBV5-4; d_call: TRBD2; clone_size: NA; cdr3_nt: TGTGCCAGCAGCAGCGGACTAGCGGGAGTCGCGAACACCGGGGAGCTGTTTTTT; cdr3_aa: CASSSGLAGVANTGELFF
j_call: TRBJ2-3; v_call: TRBV6-2/TRBV6-3; d_call: NA; clone_size: few; cdr3_nt: TGTGCCAGCAGTTACTCTGCCCTAGACCTAGATACGCAGTATTTT; cdr3_aa: CASSYSALDLDTQYF
j_call: TRBJ1-1; v_call: TRBV20-1; d_call: TRBD1; clone_size: NA; cdr3_nt: TGCAGTGCTAGTGCCTTTCTCCATGGACAGGGTACTCTGAACACTGAAGCTTTCTTT; cdr3_aa: CSASAFLHGQGTLNTEAFF
j_call: TRBJ2-1; v_call: TRBV20-1; d_call: TRBD2; clone_size: NA; cdr3_nt: TGCAGTGCTAGTGGGACTAGGGCGGAGGAGCAGTTCTTC; cdr3_aa: CSASGTRAEEQFF
j_call: TRBJ2-5; v_call: TRBV28; d_call: NA; clone_size: NA; cdr3_nt: TGTGCCAGCAGTTTAGGGCCTAGCGTCGCGGAGACCCAGTACTTC; cdr3_aa: CASSLGPSVAETQYF
j_call: TRBJ2-5; v_call: TRBV27; d_call: TRBD2; clone_size: NA; cdr3_nt: TGTGCCAGCAGTTTACGGCCTAGCGGGATACAAGAGACCCAGTACTTC; cdr3_aa: CASSLRPSGIQETQYF
j_call: TRBJ2-2; v_call: TRBV5-1; d_call: TRBD2; clone_size: NA; cdr3_nt: TGCGCCAGCAGCTTGACCGGGACTAGCGTTGCCGGGGAGCTGTTTTTT; cdr3_aa: CASSLTGTSVAGELFF
j_call: TRBJ2-7; v_call: TRBV28; d_call: TRBD1; clone_size: NA; cdr3_nt: TGTGCCAGCAGTTTATTTGTAGGACAGGGAAATTCCGAGCAGTACTTC; cdr3_aa: CASSLFVGQGNSEQYF
j_call: TRBJ2-2; v_call: TRBV7-2; d_call: NA; clone_size: NA; cdr3_nt: TGTGCCAGCAGCCCTACCCAGGGATACACCGGGGAGCTGTTTTTT; cdr3_aa: CASSPTQGYTGELFF
j_call: TRBJ1-6; v_call: TRBV9; d_call: NA; clone_size: NA; cdr3_nt: TGTGCCAGCAGCGTAGAGGCCAGGGTTAGTTCACCCCTCCACTTT; cdr3_aa: CASSVEARVSSPLHF
j_call: TRBJ2-1; v_call: TRBV7-8; d_call: NA; clone_size: NA; cdr3_nt: TGTGCCAGCAGCCGAGACCGGGACAACTACAATGAGCAGTTCTTC; cdr3_aa: CASSRDRDNYNEQFF
j_call: TRBJ2-1; v_call: TRBV24-1; d_call: NA; clone_size: NA; cdr3_nt: TGTGCCACCAGTGGAAGCCAATCCCCCCAGTTCTTC; cdr3_aa: CATSGSQSPQFF
j_call: TRBJ1-5; v_call: TRBV28; d_call: TRBD1; clone_size: NA; cdr3_nt: TGTGCCAGCAGTTTGGGGGCAGGGGGCGCTTATAGCAATCAGCCCCAGCATTTT; cdr3_aa: CASSLGAGGAYSNQPQHF
j_call: TRBJ1-1; v_call: TRBV28; d_call: NA; clone_size: NA; cdr3_nt: TGTGCCAGCAGGCTATCAGGGCTCACTGAAGCTTTCTTT; cdr3_aa: CASRLSGLTEAFF
j_call: TRBJ2-3; v_call: TRBV19; d_call: NA; clone_size: NA; cdr3_nt: TGTGCCAGTAGTATCGGCAGGCAAGGAAGAGATACGCAGTATTTT; cdr3_aa: CASSIGRQGRDTQYF
j_call: TRBJ1-6; v_call: TRBV7-6; d_call: TRBD1; clone_size: NA; cdr3_nt: TGTGCCAGCAGTTCAGGACAGGGATATAATTCACCCCTCCACTTT; cdr3_aa: CASSSGQGYNSPLHF
j_call: TRBJ2-1; v_call: TRBV19; d_call: TRBD2; clone_size: NA; cdr3_nt: TGTGCCAGTAGTCCCCGGGGGGCCTACAATGAGCAGTTCTTC; cdr3_aa: CASSPRGAYNEQFF
j_call: TRBJ1-1; v_call: TRBV30; d_call: TRBD1; clone_size: once; cdr3_nt: TGTGCCTGGAGTTCCTCCCGGGACAGGGGGCGCTTAGCTTTCTTT; cdr3_aa: CAWSSSRDRGRLAFF
j_call: TRBJ2-5; v_call: TRBV2; d_call: NA; clone_size: NA; cdr3_nt: TGTGCCAGCAGTGAAACGGGAAGAAACCAAGAGACCCAGTACTTC; cdr3_aa: CASSETGRNQETQYF
j_call: TRBJ2-7; v_call: TRBV5-1; d_call: TRBD2; clone_size: NA; cdr3_nt: TGCGCCAGCAGCTTTGCTGGCGGGAGCTCCTACGAGCAGTACTTC; cdr3_aa: CASSFAGGSSYEQYF
j_call: TRBJ2-7; v_call: TRBV11-2; d_call: NA; clone_size: NA; cdr3_nt: TGTGCCAGCAGCTCAGGACCCGGGGACTACGAGCAGTACTTC; cdr3_aa: CASSSGPGDYEQYF
j_call: TRBJ2-7; v_call: TRBV3-1/TRBV3-2; d_call: TRBD2; clone_size: NA; cdr3_nt: TGTGCCAGCAGCGAGGGCCCGGGACTAGCGGGAGCATTGGCCTACGAGCAGTACTTC; cdr3_aa: CASSEGPGLAGALAYEQYF
j_call: TRBJ2-7; v_call: TRBV11-2; d_call: TRBD2; clone_size: NA; cdr3_nt: TGTGCCAGCCGGACGGGGGGGACCTACGAGCAGTACTTC; cdr3_aa: CASRTGGTYEQYF
j_call: TRBJ2-5; v_call: TRBV4-1; d_call: TRBD2; clone_size: NA; cdr3_nt: TGCGCCAGCAGCCCTCAACCGACTAGCGGGAGATCGGAGACCCAGTACTTC; cdr3_aa: CASSPQPTSGRSETQYF
j_call: TRBJ1-5; v_call: TRBV4-1; d_call: NA; clone_size: NA; cdr3_nt: TGCGCCAGCAGCCAAGAGGATAGCGGCGCTCAGCCCCAGCATTTT; cdr3_aa: CASSQEDSGAQPQHF
j_call: TRBJ1-1; v_call: TRBV11-2; d_call: NA; clone_size: NA; cdr3_nt: TGTGCCAGCAGCTTAGGAGAGACTGAAGCTTTCTTT; cdr3_aa: CASSLGETEAFF
j_call: TRBJ1-5; v_call: TRBV27; d_call: TRBD1; clone_size: NA; cdr3_nt: TGTGCCAGCAGTTCCATCGGGACAGGGGACGCGCCCCAGCATTTT; cdr3_aa: CASSSIGTGDAPQHF
j_call: TRBJ2-1; v_call: TRBV20-1; d_call: NA; clone_size: NA; cdr3_nt: TGCAGTGCCTCAAAGGACTTTGAGCAGTTCTTC; cdr3_aa: CSASKDFEQFF
j_call: TRBJ2-3; v_call: TRBV6-2/TRBV6-3; d_call: TRBD1; clone_size: NA; cdr3_nt: TGTGCCAGCAGTGTTAGGACAGGGGGGACGGATACGCAGTATTTT; cdr3_aa: CASSVRTGGTDTQYF
j_call: TRBJ2-5; v_call: TRBV9; d_call: TRBD2; clone_size: NA; cdr3_nt: TGTGCCAGCAGTTTGGAGGGGACTACACGGGAGACCCAGTACTTC; cdr3_aa: CASSLEGTTRETQYF
j_call: TRBJ1-4; v_call: TRBV30; d_call: NA; clone_size: NA; cdr3_nt: TGTGCCTGGAGGGCTAAGAGGAGTGAAAAACTGTTTTTT; cdr3_aa: CAWRAKRSEKLFF
j_call: TRBJ1-2; v_call: TRBV6-5; d_call: TRBD1; clone_size: NA; cdr3_nt: TGTGCCAGCAGTTCGGAAGCACAGGGGGGGAACTATGGCTACACCTTC; cdr3_aa: CASSSEAQGGNYGYTF
j_call: TRBJ1-4; v_call: TRBV9; d_call: TRBD1; clone_size: NA; cdr3_nt: TGTGCCAGCAGCGCCTCCGGGACAGGGAATGAAAAACTGTTTTTT; cdr3_aa: CASSASGTGNEKLFF
j_call: TRBJ2-7; v_call: TRBV10-3; d_call: NA; clone_size: once; cdr3_nt: TGTGCCATCAGTGACTCCGCCCGGAGCTCCTACGAGCAGTACTTC; cdr3_aa: CAISDSARSSYEQYF
j_call: TRBJ2-7; v_call: TRBV10-3; d_call: TRBD2; clone_size: many; cdr3_nt: TGTGCCATCAGTGAGCGGGGGGGCTCCTACGAGCAGTACTTC; cdr3_aa: CAISERGGSYEQYF
j_call: TRBJ2-5; v_call: TRBV6-2/TRBV6-3; d_call: TRBD2; clone_size: NA; cdr3_nt: TGTGCCAGCAGTTACTCAGCGGGAGGGCTTCAAAGGACCCAGTACTTC; cdr3_aa: CASSYSAGGLQRTQYF
j_call: TRBJ1-5; v_call: TRBV6-5; d_call: NA; clone_size: few; cdr3_nt: TGTGCCAGCAGGGGACGGGGAGGGAATCAGCCCCAGCATTTT; cdr3_aa: CASRGRGGNQPQHF
j_call: TRBJ2-7; v_call: TRBV11-2; d_call: NA; clone_size: NA; cdr3_nt: TGTGCCAGCAGCACCCGCGGGCACGAGCAGTACTTC; cdr3_aa: CASSTRGHEQYF
j_call: TRBJ2-7; v_call: TRBV3-1/TRBV3-2; d_call: TRBD1; clone_size: NA; cdr3_nt: TGTGCCAGCAGCCAAGCCCTAGGGGGACAGGGTCCCCCCTACGAGCAGTACTTC; cdr3_aa: CASSQALGGQGPPYEQYF
j_call: TRBJ2-6; v_call: TRBV2; d_call: TRBD2; clone_size: many; cdr3_nt: TGTGCCAGCAGATTAGCGGGGGCCGGGGCCAACGTCCTGACTTTC; cdr3_aa: CASRLAGAGANVLTF
j_call: TRBJ2-7; v_call: TRBV6-1; d_call: TRBD2; clone_size: NA; cdr3_nt: TGTGCCAGCAGGAGAAGGGAGGGCCCAGTCAACGAGCAGTACTTC; cdr3_aa: CASRRREGPVNEQYF
j_call: TRBJ1-3; v_call: TRBV29-1; d_call: NA; clone_size: NA; cdr3_nt: TGCAGCGTTGATGATGACAGGTTAAACACCATATATTTT; cdr3_aa: CSVDDDRLNTIYF
j_call: TRBJ2-7; v_call: TRBV10-2; d_call: TRBD1; clone_size: NA; cdr3_nt: TGCGCCAGCAGTGAGTCGTTACCAAGACAGGGCTGGGACGAGCAGTACTTC; cdr3_aa: CASSESLPRQGWDEQYF
j_call: TRBJ2-5; v_call: TRBV3-1/TRBV3-2; d_call: NA; clone_size: few; cdr3_nt: TGTGCCAGCAGACCCCAGGGGACCCAAGAGACCCAGTACTTC; cdr3_aa: CASRPQGTQETQYF
j_call: TRBJ2-1; v_call: TRBV7-2; d_call: NA; clone_size: few; cdr3_nt: TGTGCCAGCAGCTCGGGGGTTCGAACTGAGCAGTTCTTC; cdr3_aa: CASSSGVRTEQFF
j_call: TRBJ2-1; v_call: TRBV3-1/TRBV3-2; d_call: TRBD2; clone_size: NA; cdr3_nt: TGTGCCAGCAACAGACAGGGTGCGGGAGGGAATGAGCAGTTCTTC; cdr3_aa: CASNRQGAGGNEQFF
j_call: TRBJ2-1; v_call: TRBV9; d_call: NA; clone_size: NA; cdr3_nt: TGTGCCAGCAGCGCAGACTGGCTCACCCCGAATATCTTC; cdr3_aa: CASSADWLTPNIF
j_call: TRBJ2-5; v_call: TRBV27; d_call: TRBD1; clone_size: NA; cdr3_nt: TGTGCCAGCAGTTTCCAGGGGGCGGGAGAGACCCAGTACTTC; cdr3_aa: CASSFQGAGETQYF